The TCR beta chain described here comes from a study of post-analysis software for immune sequencing data. The CDR3 is made up of 16 amino acids. V was pared by 0 bases and J by 0 bases, with 3 bases of the junction left unmatched. Germline V CDR1 and CDR2: MNHEY, SVGAGI. TCR beta cDNA libraries included unique molecular identifiers. TCRdb ran MiXCR on the PCR reads and lists one entry per CDR3 protein. Of 170,000 or so distinct CDR3 sequences in the sample, 30% are singletons; the top ten hold approximately 1.4%. This clonotype has a count of ten or more. The antigen is unknown. Whole-study results and caveats: Normalized Chao1 diversity was significantly lower in multiple sclerosis patients than in controls. Patients used about 5 TRBV segments, including TRBV5-6, TRBV5-1 and TRBV20-1, more often than controls.

This clonotype originated in a girl between 5 and 17 years old with multiple sclerosis. The sequenced sample was blood. This rearrangement joins TRBV6-5 to TRBJ2-7; 9 positions agree with TRBD2. CDR3 loop: CASSYSSGRPSYEQYF. The CDR3 DNA reads TGTGCCAGCAGTTACTCGAGCGGGAGGCCCTCCTACGAGCAGTACTTC.